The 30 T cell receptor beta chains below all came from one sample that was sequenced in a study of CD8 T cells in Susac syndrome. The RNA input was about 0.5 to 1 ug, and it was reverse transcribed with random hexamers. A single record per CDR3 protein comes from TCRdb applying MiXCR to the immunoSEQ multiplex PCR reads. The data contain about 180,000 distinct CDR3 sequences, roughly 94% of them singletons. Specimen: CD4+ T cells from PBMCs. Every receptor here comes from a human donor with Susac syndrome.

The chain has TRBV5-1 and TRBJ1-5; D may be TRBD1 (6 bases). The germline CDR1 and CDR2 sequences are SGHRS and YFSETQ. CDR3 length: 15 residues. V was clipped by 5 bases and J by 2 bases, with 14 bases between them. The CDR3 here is CASSSSGQGNQPQHF. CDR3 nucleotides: TGCGCCAGCAGTTCCTCGGGACAAGGCAATCAGCCCCAGCATTTT.

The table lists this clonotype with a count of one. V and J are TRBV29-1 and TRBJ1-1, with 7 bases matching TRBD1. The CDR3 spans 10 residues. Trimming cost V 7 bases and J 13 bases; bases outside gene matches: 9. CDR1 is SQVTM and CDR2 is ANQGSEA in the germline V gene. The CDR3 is CSAYRGKVFF. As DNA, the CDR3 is TGCAGCGCCTACAGGGGTAAGGTTTTCTTT.

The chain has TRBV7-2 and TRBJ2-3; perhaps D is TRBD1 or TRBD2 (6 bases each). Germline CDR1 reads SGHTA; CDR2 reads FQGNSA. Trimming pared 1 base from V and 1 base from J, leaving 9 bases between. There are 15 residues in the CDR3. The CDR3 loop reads CASSLDRGRTDTQYF. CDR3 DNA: TGTGCCAGCAGCTTAGACCGGGGGCGCACAGATACGCAGTATTTT. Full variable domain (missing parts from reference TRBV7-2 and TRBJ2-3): GAGVSQSPSNKVTEKGKDVELRCDPISGHTALYWYRQSLGQGLEFLIYFQGNSAPDKSGLPSDRFSAERTGGSVSTLTIQRTQQEDSAVYLCASSLDRGRTDTQYFGPGTRLTVL.

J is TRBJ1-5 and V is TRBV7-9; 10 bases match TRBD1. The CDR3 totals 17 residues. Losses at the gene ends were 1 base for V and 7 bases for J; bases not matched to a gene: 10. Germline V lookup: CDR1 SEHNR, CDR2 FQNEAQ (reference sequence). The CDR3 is CASSLEGTGAPRQPQHF. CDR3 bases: TGTGCCAGCAGCTTAGAGGGGACAGGGGCCCCCCGCCAGCCCCAGCATTTT.

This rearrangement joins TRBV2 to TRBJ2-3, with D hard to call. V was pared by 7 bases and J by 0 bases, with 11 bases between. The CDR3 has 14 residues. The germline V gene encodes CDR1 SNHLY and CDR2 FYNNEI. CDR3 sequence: CASNLMGSTDTQYF. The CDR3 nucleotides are TGTGCCAGCAATTTGATGGGGAGCACAGATACGCAGTATTTT.

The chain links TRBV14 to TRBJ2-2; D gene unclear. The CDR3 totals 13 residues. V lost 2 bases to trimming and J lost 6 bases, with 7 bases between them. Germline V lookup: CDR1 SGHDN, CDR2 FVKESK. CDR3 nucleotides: TGTGCCAGCAGCCAATTCGGATCCGGGGAGCTGTTTTTT. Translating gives CASSQFGSGELFF.

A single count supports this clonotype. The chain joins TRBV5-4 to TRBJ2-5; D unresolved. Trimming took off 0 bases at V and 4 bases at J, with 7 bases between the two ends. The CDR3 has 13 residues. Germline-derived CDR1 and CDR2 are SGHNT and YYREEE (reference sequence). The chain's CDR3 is CASSLGAPETQYF. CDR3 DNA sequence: TGTGCCAGCAGCTTGGGGGCCCCAGAGACCCAGTACTTC. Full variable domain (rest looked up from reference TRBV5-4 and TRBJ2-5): ETGVTQSPTHLIKTRGQQVTLRCSSQSGHNTVSWYQQALGQGPQFIFQYYREEENGRGNFPPRFSGLQFPNYSSELNVNALELDDSALYLCASSLGAPETQYFGPGTRLLVL.

DNA of the CDR3: TGTGCCAGCAGCAGCCCCGGGGGCGGGGAAAAACTGTTTTTT. As protein: CASSSPGGGEKLFF. The chain carries TRBV5-4 and TRBJ1-4; perhaps TRBD1 as D (6 bases). CDR1 SGHNT and CDR2 YYREEE come from the germline V gene (reference sequence). The CDR3 covers 14 residues. V lost 4 bases and J 8 bases, leaving 15 bases between the germline ends.

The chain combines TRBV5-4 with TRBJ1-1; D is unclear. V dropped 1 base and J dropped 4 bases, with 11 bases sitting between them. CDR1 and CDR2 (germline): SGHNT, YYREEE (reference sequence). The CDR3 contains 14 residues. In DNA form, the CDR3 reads TGTGCCAGCAGCTTGCAAGGGCTAACCACTGAAGCTTTCTTT. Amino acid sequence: CASSLQGLTTEAFF.

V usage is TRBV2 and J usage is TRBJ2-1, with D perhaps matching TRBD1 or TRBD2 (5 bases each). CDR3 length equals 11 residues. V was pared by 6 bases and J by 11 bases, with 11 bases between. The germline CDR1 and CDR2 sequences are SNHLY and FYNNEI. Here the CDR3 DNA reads TGTGCCAGCAGGGGGGATGCACAGCAGTTCTTC. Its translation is CASRGDAQQFF.

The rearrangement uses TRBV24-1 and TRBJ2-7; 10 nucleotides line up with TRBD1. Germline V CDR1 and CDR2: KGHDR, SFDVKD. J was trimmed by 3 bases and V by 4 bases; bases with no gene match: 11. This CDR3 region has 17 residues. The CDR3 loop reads CATSDTKTGGSNYEQYF. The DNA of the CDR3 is TGTGCCACCAGTGACACCAAGACAGGGGGCAGCAACTACGAGCAGTACTTC.

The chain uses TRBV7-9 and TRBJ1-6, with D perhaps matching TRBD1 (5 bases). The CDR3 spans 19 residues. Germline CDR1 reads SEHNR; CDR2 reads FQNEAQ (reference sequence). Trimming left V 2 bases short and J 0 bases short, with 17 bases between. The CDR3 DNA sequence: TGTGCCAGCAGCTTAAGGTTGGGGCACGAAAGCTCCTATAATTCACCCCTCCACTTT. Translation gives CASSLRLGHESSYNSPLHF.

In DNA, the CDR3 is TGCGCCAGCAGCTTGGCCGGGAGGGTAGAGGACAATGAGCAGTTCTTC. Its protein product is CASSLAGRVEDNEQFF. The chain employs TRBV5-1 and TRBJ2-1; 8 bases fit TRBD2. V was pared by 0 bases and J by 5 bases, with 7 bases of the junction left unmatched. There are 16 residues in the CDR3. Germline V lookup: CDR1 SGHRS, CDR2 YFSETQ.

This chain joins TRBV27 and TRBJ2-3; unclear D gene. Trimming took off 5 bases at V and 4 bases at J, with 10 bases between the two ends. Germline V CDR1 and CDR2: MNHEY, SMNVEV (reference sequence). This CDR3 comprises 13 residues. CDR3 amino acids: CASSPQMADTQYF. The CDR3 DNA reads TGTGCCAGCAGTCCTCAAATGGCAGATACGCAGTATTTT.

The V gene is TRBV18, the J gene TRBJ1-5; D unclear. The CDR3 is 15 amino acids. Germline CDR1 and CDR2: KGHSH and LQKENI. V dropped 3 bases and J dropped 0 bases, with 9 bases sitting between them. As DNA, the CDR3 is TGTGCCAGCTCACCTCAACGCCATAGCAATCAGCCCCAGCATTTT. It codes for CASSPQRHSNQPQHF.

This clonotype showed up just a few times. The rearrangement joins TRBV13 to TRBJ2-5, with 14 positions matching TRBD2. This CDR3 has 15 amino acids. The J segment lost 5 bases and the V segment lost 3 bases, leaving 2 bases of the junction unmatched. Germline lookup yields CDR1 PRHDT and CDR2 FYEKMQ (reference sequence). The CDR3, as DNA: TGTGCCAGCAGCTTGACTAGCGGGGGGGCGGAGACCCAGTACTTC. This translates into CASSLTSGGAETQYF.

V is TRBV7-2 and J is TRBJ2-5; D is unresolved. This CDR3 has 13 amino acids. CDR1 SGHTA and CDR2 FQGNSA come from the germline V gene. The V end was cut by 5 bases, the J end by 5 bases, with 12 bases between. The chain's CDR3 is CASSKGPVETQYF. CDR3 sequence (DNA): TGTGCCAGCAGCAAGGGCCCAGTGGAGACCCAGTACTTC.

The CDR3 DNA follows: TGTGCCAGCAGCCAAGCAAAAGGGGCGAACTCCTATGGCTACACCTTC. This encodes CASSQAKGANSYGYTF. V and J are TRBV4-2 and TRBJ1-2; tentative D call: TRBD1 (5 bases). The germline V gene has CDR1 LGHNA and CDR2 YNFKEQ. The V end was cut by 1 base, the J end by 4 bases, with 16 bases between. The CDR3 extends over 16 amino acids.

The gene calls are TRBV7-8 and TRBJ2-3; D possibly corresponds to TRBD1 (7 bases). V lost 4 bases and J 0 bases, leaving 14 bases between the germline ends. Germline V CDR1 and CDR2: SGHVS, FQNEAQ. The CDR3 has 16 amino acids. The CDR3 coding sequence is TGTGCCAGCAGCTCCGGAGGGGGCTTTAGCACAGATACGCAGTATTTT. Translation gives CASSSGGGFSTDTQYF.

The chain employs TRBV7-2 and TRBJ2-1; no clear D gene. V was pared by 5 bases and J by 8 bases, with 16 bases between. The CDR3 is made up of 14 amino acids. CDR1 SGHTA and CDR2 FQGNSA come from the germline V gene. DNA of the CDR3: TGTGCCAGCAGCCCCCGACCCGCCCGGGATGAGCAGTTCTTC. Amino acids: CASSPRPARDEQFF.

CDR3 region: CASSLRRDRGNEKLFF. The CDR3 region has the DNA TGTGCCAGCAGTTTAAGGAGGGACAGGGGGAATGAAAAACTGTTTTTT. The J gene is TRBJ1-4, the V gene TRBV12-3 or TRBV12-4; 11 bases are a match to TRBD1. The CDR3 totals 16 residues. J gave up 5 bases and V 2 bases, and 4 bases lay outside the gene matches.

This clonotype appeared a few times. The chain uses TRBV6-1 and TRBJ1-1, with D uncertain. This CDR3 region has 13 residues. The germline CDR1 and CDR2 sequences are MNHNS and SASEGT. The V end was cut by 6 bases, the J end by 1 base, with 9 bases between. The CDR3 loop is CASSRPPNTEAFF. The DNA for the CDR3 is TGTGCCAGCAGCCGACCCCCGAACACTGAAGCTTTCTTT.

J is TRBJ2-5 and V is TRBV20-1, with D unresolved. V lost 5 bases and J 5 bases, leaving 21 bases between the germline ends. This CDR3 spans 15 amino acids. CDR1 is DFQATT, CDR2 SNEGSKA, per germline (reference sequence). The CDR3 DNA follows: TGCAGTGCTCGCCGTTCAGCTCAGCCCGGGGAGACCCAGTACTTC. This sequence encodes CSARRSAQPGETQYF.

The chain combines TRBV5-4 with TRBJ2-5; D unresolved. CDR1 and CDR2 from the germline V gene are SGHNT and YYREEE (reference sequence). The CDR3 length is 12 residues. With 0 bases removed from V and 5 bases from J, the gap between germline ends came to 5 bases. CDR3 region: CASSLADETQYF. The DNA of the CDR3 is TGTGCCAGCAGCTTGGCCGACGAGACCCAGTACTTC.

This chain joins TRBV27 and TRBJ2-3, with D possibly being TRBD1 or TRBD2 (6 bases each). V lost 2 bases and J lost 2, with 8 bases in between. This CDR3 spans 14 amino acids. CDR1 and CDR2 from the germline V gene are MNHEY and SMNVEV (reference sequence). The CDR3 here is CASSLRGLTDTQYF. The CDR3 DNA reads TGTGCCAGCAGTTTACGGGGGCTCACAGATACGCAGTATTTT.

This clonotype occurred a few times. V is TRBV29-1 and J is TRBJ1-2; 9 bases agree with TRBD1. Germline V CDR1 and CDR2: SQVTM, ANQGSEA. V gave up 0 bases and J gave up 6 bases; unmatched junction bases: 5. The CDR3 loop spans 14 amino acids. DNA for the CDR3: TGCAGCGTTGAAGACAACCGGGACAGGGATGGCTACACCTTC. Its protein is CSVEDNRDRDGYTF.

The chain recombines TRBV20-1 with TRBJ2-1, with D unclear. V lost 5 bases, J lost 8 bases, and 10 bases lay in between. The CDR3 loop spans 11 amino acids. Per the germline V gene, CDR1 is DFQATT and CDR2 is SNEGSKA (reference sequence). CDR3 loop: CSAAPGYEQFF. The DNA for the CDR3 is TGCAGTGCTGCCCCGGGCTATGAGCAGTTCTTC.

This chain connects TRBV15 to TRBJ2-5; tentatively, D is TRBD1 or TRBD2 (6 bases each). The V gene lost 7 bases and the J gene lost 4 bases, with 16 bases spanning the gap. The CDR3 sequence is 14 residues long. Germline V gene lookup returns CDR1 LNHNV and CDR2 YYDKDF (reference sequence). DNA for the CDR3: TGTGCCACCACGCCCAGACTAGGGGGAGAGACCCAGTACTTC. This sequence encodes CATTPRLGGETQYF.

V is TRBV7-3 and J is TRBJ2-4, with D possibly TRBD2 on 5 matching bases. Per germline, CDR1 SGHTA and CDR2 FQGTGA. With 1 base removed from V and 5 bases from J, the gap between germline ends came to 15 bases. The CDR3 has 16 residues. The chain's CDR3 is CASSLSSTKGENIQYF. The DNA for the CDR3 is TGTGCCAGCAGCTTAAGCTCGACTAAGGGCGAAAACATTCAGTACTTC.

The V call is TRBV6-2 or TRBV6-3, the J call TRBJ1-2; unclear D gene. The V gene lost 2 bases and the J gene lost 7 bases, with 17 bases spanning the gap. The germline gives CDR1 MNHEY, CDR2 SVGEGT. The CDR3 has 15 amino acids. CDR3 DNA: TGTGCCAGCAGTTACCAGGACCGACCAGGAGCTGGCTACACCTTC. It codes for CASSYQDRPGAGYTF.